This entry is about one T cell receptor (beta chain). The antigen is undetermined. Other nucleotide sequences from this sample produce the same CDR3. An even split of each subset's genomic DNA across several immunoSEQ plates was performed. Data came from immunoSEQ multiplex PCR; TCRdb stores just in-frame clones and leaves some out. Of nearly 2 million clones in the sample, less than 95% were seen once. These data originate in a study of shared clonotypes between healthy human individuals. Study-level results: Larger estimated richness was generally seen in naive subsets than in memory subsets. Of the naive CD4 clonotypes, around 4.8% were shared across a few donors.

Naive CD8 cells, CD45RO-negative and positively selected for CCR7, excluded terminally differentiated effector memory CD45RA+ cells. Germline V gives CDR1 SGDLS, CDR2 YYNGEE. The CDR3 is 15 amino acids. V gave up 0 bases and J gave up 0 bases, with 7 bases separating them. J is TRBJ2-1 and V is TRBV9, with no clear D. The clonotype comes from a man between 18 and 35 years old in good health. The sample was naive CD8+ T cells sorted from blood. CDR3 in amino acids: CASSVEGYSYNEQFF. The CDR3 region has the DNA TGTGCCAGCAGCGTAGAAGGGTACTCCTACAATGAGCAGTTCTTC.